The entry that follows covers one T cell receptor (beta chain) sequence. The V gene's germline CDR1 is GTSNPN and CDR2 SVGIG (reference sequence). The CDR3 sequence is 13 residues long. Between the trimmed V and J ends, which lost 5 bases and 2 bases, there was a span of 9 bases. Amplification used 60 Vbeta primers and 13 Jbeta primers. Clones were sequenced by immunoSEQ multiplex PCR, and TCRdb holds only the in-frame ones, with some missing. The sample carries around 150,000 clones, about 64% recorded once. This sample is drawn from a study of cytomegalovirus exposure and HLA in healthy donors. The clonotype was recovered from a woman aged 60-70 years in good health and CMV-seropositive. This chain uses TRBV30 with TRBJ2-2, with D unclear. Sequenced sample: PBMCs. The CDR3 DNA reads as TGTGCCTGGGGAGACCCAAACACCGGGGAGCTGTTTTTT. Translating gives CAWGDPNTGELFF.